This TCR beta chain emerged from a study of blood T cells in healthy people across ages. Primed by a sample-barcoded 5' primer and a J-beta primer mix, a second PCR proceeded for 7 to 11 cycles. All cDNA molecules were each tagged by a template-switch adaptor with 12 random nucleotides. MiXCR, run by TCRdb on the 5' RACE reads, gives a single entry per CDR3 protein. The sample lists fewer than 1,000,000 distinct CDR3 sequences, roughly 46% occurring once. CDR3 length: 14 residues. The germline gives CDR1 MNHEY, CDR2 SVGEGT. J lost 5 bases, V lost 6 bases, and 8 bases had no gene match. The chain combines TRBV6-2 or TRBV6-3 with TRBJ2-7; 9 bases align to TRBD2. Sequenced sample: blood. This sequence originates from a man aged 80 or over in good health. CDR3 sequence (DNA): TGTGCCAGCAGGGAAGGGACTAGCTTCCACGAGCAGTACTTC. It specifies CASREGTSFHEQYF.